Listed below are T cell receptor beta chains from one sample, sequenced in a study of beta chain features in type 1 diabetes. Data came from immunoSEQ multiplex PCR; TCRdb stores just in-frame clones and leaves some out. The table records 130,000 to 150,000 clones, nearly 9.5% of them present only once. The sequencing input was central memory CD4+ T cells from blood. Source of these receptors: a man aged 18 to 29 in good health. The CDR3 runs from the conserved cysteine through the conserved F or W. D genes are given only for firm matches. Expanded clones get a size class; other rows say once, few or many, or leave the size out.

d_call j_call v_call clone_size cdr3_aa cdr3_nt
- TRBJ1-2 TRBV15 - CATSRDRNYGYTF TGTGCCACCAGCAGGGACAGAAACTATGGCTACACCTTC
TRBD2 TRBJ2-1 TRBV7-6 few CASSLGMASGGYNEQFF TGTGCCAGCAGCCTCGGGATGGCTAGCGGGGGGTACAATGAGCAGTTCTTC
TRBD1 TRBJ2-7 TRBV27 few CASWDRGSREQYF TGTGCCAGCTGGGACAGGGGTTCGAGGGAGCAGTACTTC
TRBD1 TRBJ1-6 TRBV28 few CASKLDRVNSPLHF TGTGCCAGCAAACTGGACAGGGTTAATTCACCCCTCCACTTT
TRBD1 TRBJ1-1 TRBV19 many CASSRWGTGDTEAFF TGTGCCAGTAGCCGCTGGGGGACAGGGGACACTGAAGCTTTCTTT
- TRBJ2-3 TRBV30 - CAWSLGDDTQYF TGTGCCTGGAGTCTCGGGGATGATACGCAGTATTTT
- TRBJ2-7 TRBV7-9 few CASSLLAGWYF TGTGCCAGCAGCTTATTGGCAGGGTGGTACTTC
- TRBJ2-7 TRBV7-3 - CASSPGGGMVYEQYF TGTGCCAGCAGCCCAGGCGGGGGCATGGTCTACGAGCAGTACTTC
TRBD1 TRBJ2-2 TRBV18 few CASSPRQGADTGELFF TGTGCCAGCTCACCTAGGCAGGGGGCGGACACCGGGGAGCTGTTTTTT
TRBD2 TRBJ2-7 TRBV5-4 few CASSPGGLAGTTYEQYF TGTGCCAGCAGCCCGGGGGGACTAGCGGGGACTACCTACGAGCAGTACTTC
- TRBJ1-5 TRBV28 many CASTVSNQPQHF TGTGCCAGCACGGTTAGCAATCAGCCCCAGCATTTT
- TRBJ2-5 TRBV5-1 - CASSAPARETQYF TGCGCCAGCAGCGCCCCGGCCAGGGAGACCCAGTACTTC
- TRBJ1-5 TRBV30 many CAWSVGLQGGQPQHF TGTGCCTGGAGTGTAGGTCTTCAGGGAGGACAGCCCCAGCATTTT
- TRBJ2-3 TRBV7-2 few CASSFKSTDTQYF TGTGCCAGCAGCTTCAAAAGCACAGATACGCAGTATTTT
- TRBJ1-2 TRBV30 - CAWSGRADGYTF TGTGCCTGGAGTGGCAGGGCGGATGGCTACACCTTC
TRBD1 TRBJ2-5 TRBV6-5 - CASSYAGTGERTQYF TGTGCCAGCAGTTACGCCGGGACAGGGGAACGGACCCAGTACTTC
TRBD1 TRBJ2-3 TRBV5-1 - CASSLGVTGATDTQYF TGCGCCAGCAGCCTGGGGGTGACAGGGGCCACAGATACGCAGTATTTT
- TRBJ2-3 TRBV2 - CASAPGDSSDTQYF TGTGCCAGCGCTCCGGGGGATAGTAGTGATACGCAGTATTTT
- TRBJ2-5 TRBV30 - CAWNKGRGQQETQYF TGTGCCTGGAACAAAGGGCGGGGACAGCAAGAGACCCAGTACTTC
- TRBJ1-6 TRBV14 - CASSRQQHPSPLHF TGTGCCAGCAGCCGACAACAGCACCCCTCACCCCTCCACTTT
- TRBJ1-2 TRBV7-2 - CASSLAGGANYGYTF TGTGCCAGCAGCTTAGCAGGGGGTGCTAACTATGGCTACACCTTC
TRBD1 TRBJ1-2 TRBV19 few CASSLRGDRYGYTF TGTGCCAGTAGTCTCAGGGGGGACCGCTATGGCTACACCTTC
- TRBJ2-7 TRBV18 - CASSPGQSYEQYF TGTGCCAGCTCACCAGGGCAGTCCTACGAGCAGTACTTC
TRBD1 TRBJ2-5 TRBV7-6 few CASSLEGAGETQYF TGTGCCAGCAGCTTAGAGGGGGCGGGAGAGACCCAGTACTTC
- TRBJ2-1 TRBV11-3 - CASSLGDRLNEQFF TGTGCCAGCAGCTTAGGTGACAGGCTCAATGAGCAGTTCTTC
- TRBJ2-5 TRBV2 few CASSRARGETQYF TGTGCCAGCAGTAGAGCTCGCGGGGAGACCCAGTACTTC
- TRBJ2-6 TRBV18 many CASSSGERGSGANVLTF TGTGCCAGCTCCTCTGGAGAGCGCGGGTCTGGGGCCAACGTCCTGACTTTC
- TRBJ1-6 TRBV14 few CASSQDGAFNSPLHF TGTGCCAGCAGCCAAGATGGGGCCTTTAATTCACCCCTCCACTTT
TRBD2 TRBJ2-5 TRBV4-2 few CASSQDTKRGDIQETQYF TGTGCCAGCAGCCAAGACACGAAACGGGGGGATATCCAAGAGACCCAGTACTTC
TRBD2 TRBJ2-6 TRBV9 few CASSVARTSGGAAGANVLTF TGTGCCAGCAGCGTAGCTAGGACTAGCGGGGGGGCTGCTGGGGCCAACGTCCTGACTTTC
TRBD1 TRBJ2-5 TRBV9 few CASSQGTAGETQYF TGTGCCAGCAGCCAAGGGACAGCTGGAGAGACCCAGTACTTC
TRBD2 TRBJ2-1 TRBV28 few CASSRGGGNEQFF TGTGCCAGCAGTCGCGGGGGTGGGAATGAGCAGTTCTTC
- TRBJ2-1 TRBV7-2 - CASSRQAYNEQFF TGTGCCAGCAGCCGACAGGCATACAATGAGCAGTTCTTC
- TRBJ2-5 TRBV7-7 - CASSRSKEETQYF TGTGCCAGCAGCCGGAGCAAAGAAGAGACCCAGTACTTC
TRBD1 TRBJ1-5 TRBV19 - CASSWGQGGPIPQHF TGTGCCAGTAGTTGGGGACAGGGGGGACCAATCCCCCAGCATTTT
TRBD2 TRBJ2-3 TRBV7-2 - CASSSLAGATDTQYF TGTGCCAGCAGCTCGCTAGCGGGGGCCACAGATACGCAGTATTTT
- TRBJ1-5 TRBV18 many CASSPSGGVYQPQHF TGTGCCAGCTCACCTTCCGGGGGGGTTTACCAGCCCCAGCATTTT
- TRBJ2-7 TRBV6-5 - CASSYLSGGPEQYF TGTGCCAGCAGTTACTTATCCGGGGGACCCGAGCAGTACTTC
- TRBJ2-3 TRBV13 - CASSVTGHNTQYF TGTGCCAGCAGCGTAACAGGGCACAATACGCAGTATTTT
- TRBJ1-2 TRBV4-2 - CASSQETASRGAYGYTF TGTGCCAGCAGCCAAGAGACGGCGTCACGGGGGGCCTATGGCTACACCTTC
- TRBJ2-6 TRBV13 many CASSRSGANVLTF TGTGCCAGCAGCCGCTCTGGGGCCAACGTCCTGACTTTC
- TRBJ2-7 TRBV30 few CAWSDQGGQTIQYF TGTGCCTGGAGTGACCAGGGGGGCCAAACTATACAGTACTTC
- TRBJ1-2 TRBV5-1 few CASSLDDRNYGYTF TGCGCCAGCAGCCTTGATGACAGGAACTATGGCTACACCTTC
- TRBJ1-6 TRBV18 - CASSSFPGSSYNSPLHF TGTGCCAGCTCATCGTTCCCGGGGAGCTCCTATAATTCACCCCTCCACTTT
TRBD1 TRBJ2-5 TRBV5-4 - CASSFGTAEETQYF TGTGCCAGCAGCTTCGGGACAGCCGAAGAGACCCAGTACTTC
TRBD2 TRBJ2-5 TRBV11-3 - CASSFGSGEQETQYF TGTGCCAGCAGCTTCGGTAGCGGGGAACAAGAGACCCAGTACTTC
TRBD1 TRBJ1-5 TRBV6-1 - CASSTGGYGNQPQHF TGTGCCAGCAGCACAGGGGGCTATGGCAATCAGCCCCAGCATTTT
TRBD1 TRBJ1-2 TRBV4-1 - CASSQDRRQGAGYGYTF TGCGCCAGCAGCCAAGATCGTCGACAGGGGGCTGGCTATGGCTACACCTTC